These T cell receptor beta chains were read from a single sample in a study of graft-versus-host responses after intestinal transplantation. TCRdb's table, derived via immunoSEQ multiplex PCR, lists solely in-frame clones and lacks some. The sample gives just under 55,000 clones, 75% to 95% of which show up once; roughly 5.5% is in the top ten. The sequenced sample was PBMCs, obtained roughly 95 weeks after intestinal transplant. These receptors were collected from a human patient who received an intestinal transplant, so some T cells may come from the graft donor. The CDR3 runs from the conserved cysteine through the conserved F or W. Each record gives: clone size, J gene, CDR3 length, D gene, V gene, CDR3 protein, CDR3 DNA. D genes are given only for firm matches. Not every row has a clone size; where given, it reads once, few, many or a size class.

>.|TRBJ2-3|12|.|TRBV19
CASSEQGNTQYF
TGTGCCAGTAGTGAACAGGGAAATACGCAGTATTTT
>once|TRBJ1-5|15|.|TRBV4-1
CASSQEDRGVQPQHF
TGCGCCAGCAGCCAAGAAGACCGGGGCGTACAGCCCCAGCATTTT
>.|TRBJ1-2|13|.|TRBV9
CASSATGYDGYTF
TGTGCCAGCAGCGCAACAGGGTACGATGGCTACACCTTC
>.|TRBJ1-5|15|.|TRBV6-6
CASSPSSGSNQPQHF
TGTGCCAGCAGCCCAAGTTCGGGGAGCAATCAGCCCCAGCATTTT
>.|TRBJ1-2|15|.|TRBV11-2
CASSSPLRQHYGYTF
TGTGCCAGCAGCTCCCCTCTGAGACAGCACTATGGCTACACCTTC
>.|TRBJ2-7|16|TRBD1|TRBV2
CASSKKPGGHSYEQYF
TGTGCCAGCAGCAAAAAACCAGGGGGTCATTCCTACGAGCAGTACTTC
>.|TRBJ2-3|17|TRBD2|TRBV2
CASIMTSGEMYTDTQYF
TGTGCCAGCATAATGACCAGCGGGGAGATGTACACAGATACGCAGTATTTT
>once|TRBJ1-2|14|.|TRBV10-3
CAISIRIEDYGYTF
TGTGCCATCAGTATCAGGATAGAGGACTATGGCTACACCTTC
>.|TRBJ1-1|17|TRBD1|TRBV11-2
CASSLRDREKFIAEAFF
TGTGCCAGCAGCTTACGGGACAGGGAAAAGTTTATCGCTGAAGCTTTCTTT
>.|TRBJ1-1|14|.|TRBV6-8
CASSYHDRPTEAFF
TGTGCCAGCAGTTACCACGACAGGCCCACTGAAGCTTTCTTT
>.|TRBJ2-7|15|.|TRBV4-1
CASSQDHLRPYEQYF
TGCGCCAGCAGCCAAGATCATCTTCGGCCCTACGAGCAGTACTTC